This T cell receptor (beta chain) stems from a study of cytomegalovirus exposure and HLA in healthy donors. General study findings and limits: Per a prior analysis, the majority of TCR beta V segments were productive roughly 87% or roughly 30% of the time. Immune exposure information available was restricted to CMV serostatus.

Germline lookup yields CDR1 SGHAT and CDR2 FQNNGV. The CDR3 runs 17 residues. V lost 2 bases to trimming and J lost 1 base, with 15 bases between them. Researchers ran the PCR with 60 Vbeta and 13 Jbeta primers. Generated by immunoSEQ multiplex PCR, the TCRdb table keeps only in-frame clones and is missing some. The listing records about 82,000 clones. For this clone: Antigen specificity is unknown.

What was sequenced was PBMCs. The TCR originated in a woman younger than 45 in good health and CMV-seronegative. The chain joins TRBV11-2 to TRBJ2-1; the D gene is possibly TRBD1 (7 bases). Here the CDR3 reads CASSLRTTGRSYNEQFF. The CDR3 bases are TGTGCCAGCAGCTTAAGGACGACAGGGAGGTCCTACAATGAGCAGTTCTTC.